These 27 T cell receptor beta chains originate from one sample sequenced in a study of blood T cells in healthy people across ages. The use of a sample-barcoded 5' primer and a J-beta primer mix characterized a second PCR of 7 to 11 cycles. A single record per CDR3 protein comes from TCRdb applying MiXCR to the 5' RACE reads. Counted here are roughly 1.9 million distinct CDR3 sequences, more than 35% occurring once; the ten biggest clones make up more than 20%. Sample: blood. These receptors were obtained from a human donor in good health.

The chain employs TRBV9 and TRBJ1-3; no definite D call. V was trimmed by 4 bases and J by 0 bases, leaving 14 bases between them. The V gene's germline CDR1 is SGDLS and CDR2 YYNGEE. The CDR3 contains 16 residues. CDR3 nucleotide sequence: TGTGCCAGCAGCCACCCCCTGGAGAGCTCTGGAAACACCATATATTTT. It specifies CASSHPLESSGNTIYF.

This chain links TRBV12-3 or TRBV12-4 with TRBJ1-2; D gene unclear. This CDR3 spans 13 amino acids. Deletions cut 1 base from V and 3 bases from J, with 6 bases between. CDR3 loop: CASSLGDYYGYTF. For the CDR3, the DNA is TGTGCCAGCAGTTTAGGAGACTACTATGGCTACACCTTC.

This chain links TRBV6-2 or TRBV6-3 with TRBJ2-7, with 8 bases fitting TRBD1. Germline CDR1 and CDR2: MNHEY and SVGEGT. Unmatched junction bases numbered 7, after V lost 2 bases and J lost 7 bases. This CDR3 has 14 residues. The CDR3: CASSYPGTGSEQYF. The CDR3 coding sequence is TGTGCCAGCAGTTACCCAGGGACAGGATCTGAGCAGTACTTC.

This clonotype appeared a few times. The genes are TRBV6-2 or TRBV6-3 and TRBJ1-4; 9 positions match TRBD1. Per the germline V gene, CDR1 is MNHEY and CDR2 is SVGEGT. Losses at the gene ends were 6 bases for V and 5 bases for J; bases not matched to a gene: 7. The CDR3 consists of 15 residues. The DNA for the CDR3 is TGTGCCAGCAGGCAATCCGGGACAGGGAATGAAAAACTGTTTTTT. As protein: CASRQSGTGNEKLFF.

The rearrangement links TRBV20-1 to TRBJ1-2; TRBD1 is a possible D gene (5 bases). V was pared by 6 bases and J by 3 bases, with 14 bases between. The CDR3 is 13 amino acids. From germline, CDR1 is DFQATT and CDR2 SNEGSKA (reference sequence). The DNA for the CDR3 is TGCAGTGCGGTTCCGGCAGGGCACTATGGCTACACCTTC. It encodes CSAVPAGHYGYTF.

V is TRBV12-3 or TRBV12-4 and J is TRBJ1-5, with D possibly being TRBD1 (6 bases). Trimming removed 7 bases at V and 4 bases at J, with 14 bases between. This CDR3 has 14 amino acids. The CDR3 DNA follows: TGTGCCAGCAAATACAGGGAGAGAAATCAGCCCCAGCATTTT. It codes for CASKYRERNQPQHF.

The gene calls are TRBV7-9 and TRBJ1-6, with D possibly TRBD1 on 6 matching bases. CDR1 and CDR2 (germline): SEHNR, FQNEAQ (reference sequence). The germline V and J ends were trimmed by 5 bases and 7 bases, with 18 bases remaining between them. CDR3 length equals 16 residues. CDR3 in amino acids: CASSNLGGARNSPLHF. Here the CDR3 DNA reads TGTGCCAGCAGCAACTTGGGGGGGGCGCGGAATTCACCCCTCCACTTT.

A word on this clonotype: The limits of the CDR3 on the DNA are not certain, so only TCRdb's listed CDR3 is given. The chain links TRBV11-2 to TRBJ2-6; the table's D call of TRBD2 was not tested on the DNA. The CDR3 region is 24 residues in length, termini included. CDR1 is SGHAT, CDR2 FQNNGV, per germline. CDR3 sequence reads: CASSLGEVWNSPLHFGNGTNVLTF.

V and J are TRBV20-1 and TRBJ1-5; D remains ambiguous. The CDR3 runs to 13 residues. Germline V gene lookup returns CDR1 DFQATT and CDR2 SNEGSKA (reference sequence). Trimming stripped 2 bases from V and 3 bases from J, with 8 bases between. CDR3 region: CSARRQFNQPQHF. CDR3 coding DNA: TGCAGTGCTAGACGGCAGTTCAATCAGCCCCAGCATTTT.

The gene calls are TRBV5-1 and TRBJ2-5; TRBD2 matches at 11 bases. V gave up 0 bases and J gave up 2 bases; unmatched junction bases: 9. Germline CDR1 reads SGHRS; CDR2 reads YFSETQ. CDR3 length: 18 residues. CDR3 region: CASSLVTSGGPPQETQYF. The CDR3 nucleotides read TGCGCCAGCAGCTTGGTAACTAGCGGGGGCCCTCCACAAGAGACCCAGTACTTC.

The chain carries TRBV20-1 and TRBJ2-3; D may be TRBD2 (6 bases). Germline CDR1 DFQATT, CDR2 SNEGSKA (reference sequence). V was clipped by 7 bases and J by 5 bases, with 16 bases between them. The CDR3 extends over 13 amino acids. CDR3 nucleotides: TGCAGTGTCCCCCTCTCGGGGGAAGATACGCAGTATTTT. Residues: CSVPLSGEDTQYF.

V gene TRBV5-5 combines with J gene TRBJ2-1; 10 bases match TRBD2. Germline V gene sequence: CDR1 SGHKS, CDR2 YYEKEE (reference sequence). Losses at the gene ends were 0 bases for V and 3 bases for J; bases not matched to a gene: 9. The CDR3 has 18 residues. The CDR3 loop is CASSLAGIGTSVYNEQFF. The CDR3 region has the DNA TGTGCCAGCAGCTTGGCCGGGATCGGGACTAGCGTCTACAATGAGCAGTTCTTC. Using reference TRBV5-5 and TRBJ2-1 for the parts outside the CDR3, the full variable domain is DAGVTQSPTHLIKTRGQQVTLRCSPISGHKSVSWYQQVLGQGPQFIFQYYEKEERGRGNFPDRFSARQFPNYSSELNVNALLLGDSALYLCASSLAGIGTSVYNEQFFGPGTRLTVL.

The chain has TRBV11-3 and TRBJ1-1; tentative D call: TRBD1 (5 bases). Trimming pared 3 bases from V and 6 bases from J, leaving 14 bases between. The germline V gene has CDR1 SGHNT and CDR2 YENEEA. The CDR3 is 14 amino acids. The CDR3 reads CASSLTAQEAEAFF. In DNA form, the CDR3 reads TGTGCCAGCAGCTTGACAGCCCAGGAGGCTGAAGCTTTCTTT.

This chain connects TRBV10-2 to TRBJ2-5; the match to TRBD2 covers 10 bases. CDR3 length: 14 residues. V shed 6 bases and J 3 bases; nucleotides not matched to a gene: 4. Germline values: CDR1 WSHSY, CDR2 SAAADI. The CDR3 protein is CASRDTSGEETQYF. The DNA of the CDR3 is TGCGCCAGCAGAGATACTAGCGGGGAAGAGACCCAGTACTTC.

The chain uses TRBV7-8 and TRBJ1-2; D may be TRBD1 (6 bases). Germline lookup yields CDR1 SGHVS and CDR2 FQNEAQ. The CDR3 runs 15 residues. The V end was cut by 6 bases, the J end by 3 bases, with 17 bases between. This CDR3 reads CASSPVGGRHYGYTF. The DNA of the CDR3 is TGTGCCAGCAGTCCAGTGGGGGGCAGGCACTATGGCTACACCTTC.

This chain connects TRBV11-2 to TRBJ2-7; 7 nucleotides match TRBD1. The germline V gene encodes CDR1 SGHAT and CDR2 FQNNGV. Germline trimming cut 5 bases from V and 2 bases from J; bases unmatched to any gene: 6. The CDR3 has 14 residues. DNA of the CDR3: TGTGCCAGCAGCATCGACAGGGCACCCTACGAGCAGTACTTC. Its translation: CASSIDRAPYEQYF. Together with reference TRBV11-2 and TRBJ2-7, the CDR3 gives the full variable domain: EAGVAQSPRYKIIEKRQSVAFWCNPISGHATLYWYQQILGQGPKLLIQFQNNGVVDDSQLPKDRFSAERLKGVDSTLKIQPAKLEDSAVYLCASSIDRAPYEQYFGPGTRLTVT.

The chain recombines TRBV7-3 with TRBJ2-1, with 7 bases identical to TRBD2. With 2 bases clipped from V and 4 bases from J, the junction kept 8 bases outside the gene matches. The length of the CDR3 is 16 residues. Looked up from germline, CDR1 is SGHTA and CDR2 is FQGTGA. CDR3 DNA sequence: TGTGCCAGCAGCTTAGCGGGGACTACAATTTACAATGAGCAGTTCTTC. The encoded protein is CASSLAGTTIYNEQFF.

At least ten counts were recorded for this clonotype. The chain is built from TRBV9 and TRBJ2-1, with 7 bases fitting TRBD2. V gave up 3 bases and J gave up 6 bases; unmatched junction bases: 6. This CDR3 region has 14 residues. Germline V gene sequence: CDR1 SGDLS, CDR2 YYNGEE. The DNA of the CDR3 is TGTGCCAGCAGCGACCTCACTAGCGTCAATGAGCAGTTCTTC. Amino acids: CASSDLTSVNEQFF.

In this sample, this clonotype turned up a few times. The chain recombines TRBV5-4 with TRBJ2-1, with D uncertain. V was clipped by 3 bases and J by 5 bases, with 9 bases between them. From germline, CDR1 is SGHNT and CDR2 YYREEE (reference sequence). This CDR3 contains 13 residues. The CDR3 reads CASSSLADNEQFF. The DNA for the CDR3 is TGTGCCAGCAGCTCTCTTGCAGACAATGAGCAGTTCTTC.

V gene TRBV7-9 combines with J gene TRBJ1-4; no reliable D call. Trimming removed 5 bases at V and 3 bases at J, with 13 bases between. Germline V gene lookup returns CDR1 SEHNR and CDR2 FQNEAQ (reference sequence). There are 15 residues in the CDR3. The CDR3 DNA reads TGTGCCAGCAGCCTAGGCGGGCCTTCTAATGAAAAACTGTTTTTT. Amino acid sequence: CASSLGGPSNEKLFF.

The chain is built from TRBV5-5 and TRBJ1-6; D unresolved. Per the germline V gene, CDR1 is SGHKS and CDR2 is YYEKEE (reference sequence). The CDR3 is made up of 14 amino acids. The germline V and J ends were trimmed by 1 base and 7 bases, with 9 bases remaining between them. The CDR3 DNA sequence: TGTGCCAGCAGCTTGTTGATAGGAAATTCACCCCTCCACTTT. Its protein product is CASSLLIGNSPLHF.

The chain links TRBV20-1 to TRBJ2-5, with D perhaps matching TRBD2 (6 bases). Germline-derived CDR1 and CDR2 are DFQATT and SNEGSKA (reference sequence). The V end lost 3 bases, the J end lost 5 bases, and 13 bases lay between the germline ends. CDR3 length: 13 amino acids. CDR3 loop: CSASGASVETQYF. The CDR3 DNA is TGCAGTGCTAGCGGGGCTAGCGTGGAGACCCAGTACTTC.

The chain employs TRBV5-1 and TRBJ2-6; 7 bases line up with TRBD1. The CDR3 is 18 amino acids. V gave up 5 bases and J gave up 0 bases; unmatched junction bases: 11. Germline CDR1 is SGHRS and CDR2 is YFSETQ. In nucleotides, the CDR3 is TGCGCCAGCAGTTTAACAGGGGCCTTGAACTCTGGGGCCAACGTCCTGACTTTC. It yields the protein CASSLTGALNSGANVLTF.

This sequence joins TRBV4-3 and TRBJ2-4, with 9 bases aligning to TRBD1. The CDR3 spans 15 residues. CDR1 LGHNA and CDR2 YSLEER come from the germline V gene. V trimming: 3 bases; J trimming: 13 bases; junction bases outside the gene matches: 13. In DNA, the CDR3 is TGCGCCAGCAGCCACGTTGGACAGGGGCGAGGGGAGCAGTACTTC. This codes for CASSHVGQGRGEQYF.

The chain combines TRBV12-3 or TRBV12-4 with TRBJ2-4; TRBD2 might be the D (7 bases). The tail of the sequence fits TRBJ2-7 better, so the J call may be wrong. The CDR3 has 15 residues. CDR3 region: CASTLGGAGSGEQYF. CDR3 coding DNA: TGTGCCAGCACTCTGGGGGGGGCCGGTTCAGGCGAGCAGTACTTC.

Here the CDR3 DNA reads TGTGCCAGCAGTCCTAATTGGGGACAGGCGAACACTGAAGCTTTCTTT. This sequence encodes CASSPNWGQANTEAFF. This chain links TRBV27 with TRBJ1-1; 8 bases match TRBD1. This CDR3 comprises 16 residues. The germline V gene encodes CDR1 MNHEY and CDR2 SMNVEV (reference sequence). Trimming cost V 5 bases and J 1 base; bases outside gene matches: 9.

CDR3 in amino acids: CASSKSRRGEETQYF. CDR3 DNA sequence: TGTGCCAGCAGTAAATCTAGGCGGGGGGAAGAGACCCAGTACTTC. V gene TRBV6-5 combines with J gene TRBJ2-5, with 8 bases fitting TRBD2. The CDR3 has 15 residues. Losses at the gene ends were 5 bases for V and 3 bases for J; bases not matched to a gene: 8. Germline-derived CDR1 and CDR2 are MNHEY and SVGAGI.